This is a list of T cell receptor beta chains from one sample in a study of blood T cell repertoires in COVID-19. TCRdb's copy holds only in-frame clones and misses some; the assay was immunoSEQ multiplex PCR. The table has 80,000 or so clones, around 74% seen once. Material: peripheral blood. Receptors were obtained from a human donor in a cohort sampled during active COVID-19. The CDR3 runs from the conserved cysteine through the conserved F or W. The D gene is left open where the match is weak.

D,V,J,CDR3
.,TRBV6-5,TRBJ2-7,CASVLVSGPYEQYF
TRBD2,TRBV12-5,TRBJ2-3,CASGHSSGDRLSTDTQYF
.,TRBV7-2,TRBJ2-7,CASSLRTGTYQAYEQYF
.,TRBV27,TRBJ2-5,CASSFSGETQYF
TRBD2,TRBV5-1,TRBJ2-3,CASSLPLAGGDTQYF
.,TRBV4-3,TRBJ2-3,CASSQDLSTDTQYF
.,TRBV10-2,TRBJ1-6,CASSDEGLGSPLHF
TRBD1,TRBV5-6,TRBJ1-2,CASSGTDRVGDYGYTF
.,TRBV5-5,TRBJ2-7,CASSSRQDFYEQYF
.,TRBV21-1,TRBJ1-2,CASSLGGRASFYGYTF
.,TRBV5-4,TRBJ2-3,CASSLSTADTQYF
.,TRBV30,TRBJ2-7,CAWSANFRGGFYEQYF
.,TRBV11-2,TRBJ1-5,CASTTRDPTGHKGNQPQHF
TRBD1,TRBV9,TRBJ1-6,CASSVRDSRSPLHF
.,TRBV28,TRBJ2-7,CASSLSIGEQYF
.,TRBV7-9,TRBJ2-7,CASSLVGTARNEQYF
.,TRBV9,TRBJ2-2,CASSLRTGLTGELFF
.,TRBV12-2,TRBJ1-5,CASRLRAKEGAGGQPQHF
TRBD1,TRBV5-1,TRBJ1-2,CASSLGQGENGYTF
TRBD2,TRBV6-6,TRBJ2-7,CASSLGLADEQYF
.,TRBV15,TRBJ2-1,CATSRGGGEQFF
TRBD1,TRBV7-9,TRBJ1-6,CASSLDRVFENSPLHF
TRBD1,TRBV12-3/TRBV12-4,TRBJ2-5,CASSQKQGETQYF
TRBD2,TRBV2,TRBJ2-1,CASMVAGGYEQFF
.,TRBV27,TRBJ1-4,CASRARENEKLFF
TRBD2,TRBV6-5,TRBJ2-5,CASSLGLAGGETQYF
.,TRBV19,TRBJ1-4,CASSEGGAVGEKLFF
TRBD1,TRBV27,TRBJ1-2,CASSPRRQGQGARGYTF
.,TRBV5-1,TRBJ1-4,CASTAAGSNEKLFF
.,TRBV5-1,TRBJ2-7,CASSLASGYEQYF
TRBD1,TRBV5-1,TRBJ2-7,CASSLEGGTGYFRGEQYF
TRBD2,TRBV6-6,TRBJ2-5,CASRAAGGGETQYF
TRBD1,TRBV19,TRBJ1-2,CASSGDRGQANYGYTF
.,TRBV7-6,TRBJ2-3,CASSLVRTDTQYF
TRBD1,TRBV19,TRBJ2-5,CASISEGDRDETQYF
.,TRBV3-1/TRBV3-2,TRBJ2-7,CASSLAVIPYEQYF
.,TRBV6-1,TRBJ1-2,CASSDRSGWGEYWGGYTF
.,TRBV9,TRBJ2-1,CASSVGSIIHNEQFF
.,TRBV18,TRBJ1-2,CASSPLPGANYGYTF
TRBD1,TRBV5-1,TRBJ2-3,CASSLLTGGRDTQYF
.,TRBV15,TRBJ1-2,CATSSRGRQANYGYTF
.,TRBV5-6,TRBJ1-2,CASSLNGALGYTF
.,TRBV3-1/TRBV3-2,TRBJ1-2,CASSQGEGNYGYTF
.,TRBV6-1,TRBJ2-5,CASSGTFGETGETQYF
.,TRBV5-8,TRBJ2-3,CASTIGLEGPDTQYF
TRBD2,TRBV7-9,TRBJ2-1,CASSSGLAGGSTGSDEQFF
.,TRBV5-1,TRBJ1-4,CASSLGQGPNEKLFF
.,TRBV6-5,TRBJ2-6,CASKITGSRANVLTF
.,TRBV9,TRBJ2-7,CASSVDTQGTDEQYF
.,TRBV3-1/TRBV3-2,TRBJ1-6,CASSPRPAGSNSPLHF
.,TRBV9,TRBJ1-2,CASSVGGLNYGYTF
TRBD2,TRBV7-2,TRBJ2-5,CASSLVRGGQETQYF
TRBD2,TRBV19,TRBJ2-7,CASSISGLAGDSYEQYF
TRBD1,TRBV27,TRBJ1-4,CASSSGQKNEKLFF
TRBD1,TRBV30,TRBJ2-2,CAWRRTGNTGELFF
.,TRBV5-5,TRBJ2-1,CASSFRVADNEQFF
TRBD1,TRBV24-1,TRBJ2-7,CATSDGQGLSYEQYF
TRBD2,TRBV6-4,TRBJ2-1,CASSWGSGGYNEQFF
.,TRBV5-4,TRBJ2-7,CASSLVGGASYEQYF